This TCR beta chain was found in a study of radiotherapy plus CTLA-4 blockade in lung cancer. Germline assignment: CDR1 SGHTA and CDR2 FQGNSA. The CDR3 sequence is 18 residues long. Trimming removed 0 bases from V and 7 bases from J, with 23 bases in between. Study-level findings and limits: Early blood T cell clone changes and increased post-radiation serum interferon-beta were reportedly the strongest response predictors. Radiotherapy with ipilimumab was followed by blood expansion of tumor-derived clones.

Generated by immunoSEQ multiplex PCR, the TCRdb table keeps only in-frame clones and is missing some. Of about 24,000 clones listed, approximately 74% were seen once; the top ten hold 2.5% to 3.5%. In its sample, this clone was seen once. The antigen is not known. The chain uses TRBV7-2 and TRBJ2-3; D is unclear. The specimen was peripheral blood, collected from a patient treated with radiotherapy plus ipilimumab. The TCR comes from a human donor with non-small cell lung cancer whose response to radiotherapy plus ipilimumab could not be evaluated. CDR3 loop: CASSLAPGVILPSHTQYF. The CDR3 coding sequence is TGTGCCAGCAGCTTAGCGCCAGGCGTTATCCTCCCGAGCCATACGCAGTATTTT.